The source of this T cell receptor (beta chain) is a study of metastatic and nonmetastatic thyroid tumors. Study context: Peripheral blood and tumor or nodule samples from malignant and benign thyroid patients were compared. Whole-study findings and limits: Patients with malignant thyroid tumors reportedly had significantly higher TCR beta diversity than those with benign nodules, in blood and tumor.

CDR3 length equals 14 residues. Trimming removed 1 base at V and 1 base at J, with 7 bases between. Per the germline V gene, CDR1 is SGHTA and CDR2 is FQGTGA. Nobody among the patients had been given any treatment before thyroid surgery. Source study methods: Clinicopathological groups differed in CDR3, with these differences serving to build a distant-metastasis classifier for papillary thyroid cancer. TCRdb re-called the PCR reads via MiXCR. The V and J calls reflect TCRdb's pipeline rather than the authors' work. The data contain 20,000 to 25,000 clones, around 20% of them singletons. This clone came up many times. Its antigen is currently unknown.

Material: blood. The genes are TRBV7-3 and TRBJ1-1, with D possibly being TRBD1 (5 bases). The clonotype comes from a female donor with papillary thyroid cancer or a benign thyroid nodule (not recorded which). Some clones in this sample may be carry-over from other donors' samples. The chain's CDR3 is CASSLNGGNTEAFF. The CDR3 DNA reads TGTGCCAGCAGCTTAAACGGGGGGAACACTGAAGCTTTCTTT.